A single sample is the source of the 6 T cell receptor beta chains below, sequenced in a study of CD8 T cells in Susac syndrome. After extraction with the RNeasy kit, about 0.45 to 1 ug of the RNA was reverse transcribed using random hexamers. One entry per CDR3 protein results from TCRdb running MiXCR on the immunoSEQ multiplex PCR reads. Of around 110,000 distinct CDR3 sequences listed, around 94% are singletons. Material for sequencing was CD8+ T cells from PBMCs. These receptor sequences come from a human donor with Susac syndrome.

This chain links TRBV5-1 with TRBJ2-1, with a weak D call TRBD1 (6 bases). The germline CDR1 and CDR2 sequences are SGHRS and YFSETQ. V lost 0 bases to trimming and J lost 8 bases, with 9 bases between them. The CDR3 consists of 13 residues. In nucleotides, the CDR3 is TGCGCCAGCAGCTTGGGCAGGGGCGATGAGCAGTTCTTC. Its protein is CASSLGRGDEQFF. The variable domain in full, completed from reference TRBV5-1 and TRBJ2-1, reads KAGVTQTPRYLIKTRGQQVTLSCSPISGHRSVSWYQQTPGQGLQFLFEYFSETQRNKGNFPGRFSGRQFSNSRSEMNVSTLELGDSALYLCASSLGRGDEQFFGPGTRLTVL.

CDR3 residues: CSAREEGALYNEQFF. CDR3 bases: TGCAGTGCTAGGGAGGAGGGGGCCCTTTACAATGAGCAGTTCTTC. V gene TRBV20-1 combines with J gene TRBJ2-1; D possibly corresponds to TRBD1 (7 bases). This CDR3 contains 15 residues. Trimming took 3 bases from V and 4 from J, leaving 16 bases between them. From germline, CDR1 is DFQATT and CDR2 SNEGSKA (reference sequence).

CDR3 DNA sequence: TGCGCCAGCAGCCAAGATCTCAGGGGGCGGGACATTCAGTACTTC. Amino acid sequence: CASSQDLRGRDIQYF. This chain links TRBV4-1 with TRBJ2-4; 8 bases are shared with TRBD1. Germline assignment: CDR1 MGHRA and CDR2 YSYEKL. This CDR3 contains 15 residues. Germline trimming cut 0 bases from V and 8 bases from J; bases unmatched to any gene: 6.

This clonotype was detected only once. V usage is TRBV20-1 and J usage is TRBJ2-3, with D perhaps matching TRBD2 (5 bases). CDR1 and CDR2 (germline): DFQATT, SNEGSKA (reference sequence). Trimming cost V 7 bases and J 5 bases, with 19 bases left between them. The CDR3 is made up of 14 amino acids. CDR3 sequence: CSGTGPPALDTQYF. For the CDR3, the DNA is TGCAGTGGGACTGGACCTCCCGCGTTAGATACGCAGTATTTT.

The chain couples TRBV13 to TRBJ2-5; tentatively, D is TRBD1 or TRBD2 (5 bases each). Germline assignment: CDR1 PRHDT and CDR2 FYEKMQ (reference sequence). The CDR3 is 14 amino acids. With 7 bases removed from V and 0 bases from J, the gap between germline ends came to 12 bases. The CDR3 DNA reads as TGTGCCAGCACTTCGAGGGGTGACCAAGAGACCCAGTACTTC. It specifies CASTSRGDQETQYF.

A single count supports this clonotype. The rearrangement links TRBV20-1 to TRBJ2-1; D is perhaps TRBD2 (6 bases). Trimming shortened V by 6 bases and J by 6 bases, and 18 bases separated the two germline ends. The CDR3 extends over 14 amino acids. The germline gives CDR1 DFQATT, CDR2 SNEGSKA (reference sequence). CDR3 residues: CSAYLATPGNEQFF. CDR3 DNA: TGCAGTGCGTACCTAGCGACGCCAGGCAATGAGCAGTTCTTC.